Following are 16 T cell receptor beta chains from one sample sequenced in a study of T cell responses to AZD1222 COVID-19 vaccine. Generated by immunoSEQ multiplex PCR, the TCRdb table keeps only in-frame clones and is missing some. The listing contains over 140,000 clones. The sequencing input was peripheral blood. These receptors all stem from an adult in good health.

The CDR3 nucleotides are TGCGCCAGCAGCCCGGGACTATTCAATGAGCAGTTCTTC. Translating gives CASSPGLFNEQFF. This chain links TRBV4-1 with TRBJ2-1, with 7 bases lining up with TRBD2. The CDR3 is made up of 13 amino acids. The V gene's germline CDR1 is MGHRA and CDR2 YSYEKL. V dropped 4 bases and J dropped 6; count of bases not matched to a gene: 3.

This chain uses TRBV7-8 with TRBJ1-2, with TRBD1 identical over 7 bases. V was clipped by 5 bases and J by 7 bases; unmatched bases: 7. Germline V gene data show CDR1 as SGHVS and CDR2 as FQNEAQ. This CDR3 contains 13 residues. The CDR3 region has the DNA TGTGCCAGCAGCCCCAGGGGGGCGAGTGGCTACACCTTC. Encoded protein: CASSPRGASGYTF. Combining the CDR3 with reference TRBV7-8 and TRBJ1-2 gives the whole variable domain GAGVSQSPRYKVAKRGQDVALRCDPISGHVSLFWYQQALGQGPEFLTYFQNEAQLDKSGLPSDRFFAERPEGSVSTLKIQRTQQEDSAVYLCASSPRGASGYTFGSGTRLTVV.

The chain has TRBV19 and TRBJ1-5; D may be TRBD1 (6 bases). Germline V lookup: CDR1 LNHDA, CDR2 SQIVND (reference sequence). Trimming pared 6 bases from V and 7 bases from J, leaving 19 bases between. The CDR3 consists of 15 residues. As DNA, the CDR3 is TGTGCCAGTAGAAACAAGGACAGCCCTACACAGCCCCAGCATTTT. Translated: CASRNKDSPTQPQHF.

The genes are TRBV20-1 and TRBJ1-5; D ambiguous. CDR1 and CDR2 from the germline V gene are DFQATT and SNEGSKA (reference sequence). The V end was cut by 3 bases, the J end by 3 bases, with 12 bases between. This CDR3 is built from 14 residues. Here the CDR3 reads CSASLGSTNQPQHF. The CDR3 DNA is TGCAGTGCTAGTCTGGGATCCACCAATCAGCCCCAGCATTTT.

The rearrangement links TRBV11-3 to TRBJ1-6; TRBD1 is a possible D gene (5 bases). This CDR3 has 14 amino acids. Germline-derived CDR1 and CDR2 are SGHNT and YENEEA. With 7 bases removed from V and 7 bases from J, the gap between germline ends came to 14 bases. The CDR3 sequence: CASTEQGGNSPLHF. In DNA, the CDR3 is TGTGCCAGCACCGAGCAGGGTGGCAATTCACCCCTCCACTTT.

V usage is TRBV5-6 and J usage is TRBJ1-5; the D gene is possibly TRBD1 (6 bases). CDR3 length: 14 amino acids. V lost 4 bases to trimming and J lost 3 bases, with 11 bases between them. Germline assignment: CDR1 SGHDT and CDR2 YYEEEE. Written as DNA, the CDR3 is TGTGCCAGCAGCGATGGGGGGGCCAATCAGCCCCAGCATTTT. Translating gives CASSDGGANQPQHF.

This chain joins TRBV7-6 and TRBJ2-3; D gene ambiguous. Trimming took off 1 base at V and 3 bases at J, with 11 bases between the two ends. The CDR3 loop spans 15 amino acids. The germline gives CDR1 SGHVS, CDR2 FNYEAQ. The CDR3 DNA reads TGTGCCAGCAGCTTAGAGGCCAGTAGGACAGATACGCAGTATTTT. Translation: CASSLEASRTDTQYF.

The chain links TRBV5-1 to TRBJ1-1; the D is unclear. Trimming removed 3 bases from V and 6 bases from J, with 18 bases in between. Germline assignment: CDR1 SGHRS and CDR2 YFSETQ. The CDR3 is 15 residues long. The CDR3, as DNA: TGCGCCAGCAGCTGGACCGCGGGGAGTAACTCTGAAGCTTTCTTT. Amino acids: CASSWTAGSNSEAFF.

The rearrangement joins TRBV18 to TRBJ1-1, with 7 bases identical to TRBD1. The CDR3 covers 14 residues. The V gene's germline CDR1 is KGHSH and CDR2 LQKENI. The V gene end was trimmed by 1 base and the J gene end by 5 bases; junction bases not matched to a gene: 4. The CDR3 bases are TGTGCCAGCTCACCACAGGGGGCGAGAACTGAAGCTTTCTTT. This sequence encodes CASSPQGARTEAFF.

The V gene is TRBV6-6, the J gene TRBJ1-2; unclear D gene. Germline V gene data show CDR1 as MNHNY and CDR2 as SVGAGI (reference sequence). The V gene lost 3 bases and the J gene lost 2 bases, with 13 bases spanning the gap. There are 15 residues in the CDR3. CDR3 coding DNA: TGTGCCAGCAGTTATGGGGTTGTGGGGAACTATGGCTACACCTTC. It encodes CASSYGVVGNYGYTF.

V and J are TRBV12-3 or TRBV12-4 and TRBJ2-3; TRBD2 is a possible D gene (5 bases). This CDR3 comprises 13 residues. V was cut by 6 bases and J by 8 bases, with 15 bases left in between. This chain's CDR3 is CASSPGLEGTQYF. CDR3 in DNA: TGTGCCAGCAGCCCCGGACTCGAAGGTACGCAGTATTTT.

The rearrangement links TRBV28 to TRBJ2-5; 7 bases agree with TRBD2. V was clipped by 9 bases and J by 5 bases; unmatched bases: 6. CDR1 is MDHEN and CDR2 is SYDVKM in the germline V gene. The CDR3 loop spans 12 amino acids. The CDR3 is CASGLVLETQYF. In DNA, the CDR3 is TGTGCCAGTGGACTAGTTTTGGAGACCCAGTACTTC.

The chain uses TRBV7-8 and TRBJ2-2; D is undetermined. The V gene lost 1 base and the J gene lost 4 bases, with 16 bases spanning the gap. Germline V gene data show CDR1 as SGHVS and CDR2 as FQNEAQ. The length of the CDR3 is 17 residues. The CDR3 DNA reads TGTGCCAGCAGCTTAGGCGTCTCCACCGCGGTCACCGGGGAGCTGTTTTTT. It translates to CASSLGVSTAVTGELFF.

The CDR3 protein is CASSLNPTRLNTEAFF. CDR3 DNA: TGTGCCAGCAGTTTAAATCCTACCAGGCTGAACACTGAAGCTTTCTTT. The V gene is TRBV28, the J gene TRBJ1-1, with D unclear. This CDR3 comprises 16 residues. V lost 2 bases and J 0 bases, leaving 13 bases between the germline ends. Germline assignment: CDR1 MDHEN and CDR2 SYDVKM.

The chain couples TRBV5-1 to TRBJ1-2; 9 bases fit TRBD1. V was clipped by 2 bases and J by 6 bases; unmatched bases: 11. This CDR3 spans 16 amino acids. The germline V gene has CDR1 SGHRS and CDR2 YFSETQ. The CDR3 sequence: CASSLTTLTGGDGYTF. CDR3 sequence (DNA): TGCGCCAGCAGCTTAACCACCCTCACAGGGGGCGATGGCTACACCTTC.

This chain joins TRBV5-4 and TRBJ1-1, with D uncertain. The CDR3 length is 17 residues. Germline assignment: CDR1 SGHNT and CDR2 YYREEE (reference sequence). With 4 bases removed from V and 4 bases from J, the gap between germline ends came to 23 bases. The CDR3: CASSARFGGPVGTEAFF. The DNA of the CDR3 is TGTGCCAGCAGCGCGAGGTTTGGAGGGCCGGTCGGCACTGAAGCTTTCTTT.